The rows below give T cell receptor beta chains drawn from one sample of a study of regulatory T cells in long-lasting Graves disease. TCRdb redid the calling of the multiplex PCR reads with MiXCR, one entry per CDR3 protein. Of roughly 360,000 distinct CDR3 sequences listed, 23% are singletons. The material sequenced was peripheral blood mononuclear cells (PBMCs), taken when the disease was refractory, from a patient treated with antithyroid drugs. Receptors originate from a woman between 35 and 50 years old with Graves disease. Each CDR3 is given with its conserved first and last residue. The order of the fields is D gene, clone size, V gene, J gene, CDR3 protein, CDR3 DNA. D genes are given only for firm matches. The size entry is marked missing in some rows and otherwise reads once, few, many or a size class.

D: -; size: many; V: TRBV12-3/TRBV12-4; J: TRBJ2-2; CDR3: CASSALRGGELFF; DNA: TGTGCCAGCAGTGCACTCAGGGGCGGGGAGCTGTTTTTT
D: -; size: few; V: TRBV20-1; J: TRBJ2-2; CDR3: CSARSGANTGELFF; DNA: TGCAGTGCTAGATCAGGGGCGAACACCGGGGAGCTGTTTTTT
D: TRBD1; size: many; V: TRBV2; J: TRBJ2-7; CDR3: CASKNFGTGKVQQYF; DNA: TGTGCCAGCAAAAATTTTGGGACAGGGAAGGTTCAGCAGTACTTC
D: TRBD2; size: -; V: TRBV10-2; J: TRBJ2-7; CDR3: CASSDLAGGPNEQYF; DNA: TGCGCCAGCAGTGATCTAGCGGGAGGGCCCAACGAGCAGTACTTC
D: -; size: many; V: TRBV6-1; J: TRBJ2-4; CDR3: CASSKSGYENIQYF; DNA: TGTGCCAGCAGTAAGTCGGGATACGAAAACATTCAGTACTTC
D: -; size: -; V: TRBV2; J: TRBJ2-5; CDR3: CASTRRGDAQETQYF; DNA: TGTGCCAGCACCAGAAGGGGGGACGCCCAAGAGACCCAGTACTTC
D: TRBD1; size: -; V: TRBV2; J: TRBJ1-2; CDR3: CASGRDRALYGYTF; DNA: TGTGCCAGCGGCCGGGACAGGGCTCTTTATGGCTACACCTTC
D: -; size: many; V: TRBV2; J: TRBJ2-2; CDR3: CASSEAAGLENTGELFF; DNA: TGTGCCAGCAGTGAAGCGGCGGGGCTGGAGAACACCGGGGAGCTGTTTTTT
D: TRBD2; size: few; V: TRBV3-1; J: TRBJ2-7; CDR3: CASSPTASGLPEQYF; DNA: TGTGCCAGCAGCCCCACGGCTAGCGGGTTGCCCGAGCAGTACTTC
D: -; size: many; V: TRBV10-3; J: TRBJ2-5; CDR3: CAISDSGTTETQYF; DNA: TGTGCCATCAGTGACTCAGGGACAACGGAGACCCAGTACTTC
D: TRBD2; size: few; V: TRBV15; J: TRBJ2-5; CDR3: CATSLAEALQETQYF; DNA: TGTGCCACCAGCCTAGCGGAGGCACTCCAAGAGACCCAGTACTTC
D: -; size: many; V: TRBV6-5; J: TRBJ2-2; CDR3: CASSYSRTNTGELFF; DNA: TGTGCCAGCAGTTACTCCCGAACGAACACCGGGGAGCTGTTTTTT
D: -; size: few; V: TRBV7-9; J: TRBJ1-4; CDR3: CASSPNLHNNEKLFF; DNA: TGTGCCAGCAGCCCTAATCTCCACAACAATGAAAAACTGTTTTTT
D: -; size: many; V: TRBV6-5; J: TRBJ2-5; CDR3: CASSSPPPETQYF; DNA: TGTGCCAGCAGTTCCCCCCCCCCAGAGACCCAGTACTTC
D: TRBD2; size: many; V: TRBV6-2/TRBV6-3; J: TRBJ2-7; CDR3: CASSYVGLAANYEQYF; DNA: TGTGCCAGCAGTTACGTGGGACTAGCGGCAAACTACGAGCAGTACTTC
D: -; size: few; V: TRBV20-1; J: TRBJ1-2; CDR3: CSAYRDLRGYTF; DNA: TGCAGTGCTTACAGGGACCTGAGGGGCTACACCTTC
D: -; size: few; V: TRBV11-2; J: TRBJ2-2; CDR3: CASSLSSWAGELFF; DNA: TGTGCCAGCAGCTTAAGTTCTTGGGCCGGGGAGCTGTTTTTT
D: -; size: -; V: TRBV7-3; J: TRBJ2-7; CDR3: CASSLIPGEVYEQYF; DNA: TGTGCCAGCAGCTTAATACCGGGTGAAGTCTACGAGCAGTACTTC
D: TRBD1; size: many; V: TRBV5-5; J: TRBJ1-1; CDR3: CASSGTGDPLDEAFF; DNA: TGTGCCAGCAGCGGGACAGGCGACCCTTTGGATGAAGCTTTCTTT
D: -; size: -; V: TRBV7-9; J: TRBJ1-5; CDR3: CASGKDQGQPQHF; DNA: TGTGCCAGCGGCAAAGATCAGGGTCAGCCCCAGCATTTT
D: TRBD1; size: many; V: TRBV7-3; J: TRBJ1-2; CDR3: CASSLTGGPNYGYTF; DNA: TGTGCCAGCAGCTTGACAGGGGGCCCTAACTATGGCTACACCTTC
D: TRBD1; size: many; V: TRBV11-2; J: TRBJ1-1; CDR3: CASSLRTGGAGNTEAFF; DNA: TGTGCCAGCAGCTTAAGGACAGGGGGCGCGGGGAACACTGAAGCTTTCTTT
D: TRBD1; size: few; V: TRBV9; J: TRBJ1-1; CDR3: CASSHSLRGRGMNTEAFF; DNA: TGTGCCAGCAGCCACTCTCTCAGGGGGCGAGGGATGAACACTGAAGCTTTCTTT
D: -; size: -; V: TRBV9; J: TRBJ2-1; CDR3: CASSENRDYNEQFF; DNA: TGTGCCAGCAGCGAAAACAGAGACTACAATGAGCAGTTCTTC
D: -; size: many; V: TRBV28; J: TRBJ1-1; CDR3: CASRTMNTEAFF; DNA: TGTGCCAGCAGGACGATGAACACTGAAGCTTTCTTT
D: TRBD1; size: -; V: TRBV7-2; J: TRBJ2-7; CDR3: CASSSRRTGGRYEQYF; DNA: TGTGCCAGCAGCTCCAGAAGGACAGGGGGTCGCTACGAGCAGTACTTC
D: TRBD1; size: many; V: TRBV7-8; J: TRBJ1-1; CDR3: CASSSYGTGNTEAFF; DNA: TGTGCCAGCAGCTCCTATGGGACAGGGAACACTGAAGCTTTCTTT
D: TRBD2; size: many; V: TRBV11-2; J: TRBJ2-7; CDR3: CASRPPSGEQYF; DNA: TGTGCCAGCAGGCCACCTAGCGGCGAGCAGTACTTC
D: -; size: -; V: TRBV14; J: TRBJ2-7; CDR3: CASSQRLQGLGEQYF; DNA: TGTGCCAGCAGCCAAAGGCTGCAGGGGCTGGGCGAGCAGTACTTC
D: -; size: -; V: TRBV9; J: TRBJ1-1; CDR3: CASSPTSGATEAFF; DNA: TGTGCCAGCAGCCCTACTTCGGGGGCCACTGAAGCTTTCTTT
D: TRBD1; size: many; V: TRBV15; J: TRBJ1-5; CDR3: CATSRDDRVFIGPQHF; DNA: TGTGCCACCAGCAGAGATGACAGGGTTTTCATAGGACCCCAGCATTTT
D: -; size: few; V: TRBV20-1; J: TRBJ1-1; CDR3: CSATRAVFTEAFF; DNA: TGCAGTGCTACCCGGGCGGTTTTCACTGAAGCTTTCTTT
D: -; size: once; V: TRBV5-1; J: TRBJ1-1; CDR3: CASSLTSGSALINTEAFF; DNA: TGCGCCAGCAGCCTAACGTCCGGGTCTGCACTTATTAACACTGAAGCTTTCTTT
D: -; size: -; V: TRBV6-1; J: TRBJ1-5; CDR3: CASSSLGGAQPQHF; DNA: TGTGCCAGCAGCTCATTAGGGGGGGCCCAGCCCCAGCATTTT
D: TRBD1; size: many; V: TRBV28; J: TRBJ1-5; CDR3: CSSLEGAGLLSNQPQHF; DNA: TGTTCAAGTCTAGAGGGGGCTGGACTCCTTAGCAATCAGCCCCAGCATTTT
D: -; size: -; V: TRBV18; J: TRBJ1-2; CDR3: CASSPHSYGYTF; DNA: TGTGCCAGCTCACCTCACTCCTATGGCTACACCTTC
D: -; size: -; V: TRBV3-1; J: TRBJ2-7; CDR3: CASSQSLSSLYEQYF; DNA: TGTGCCAGCAGCCAATCTTTGAGTTCGCTCTACGAGCAGTACTTC
D: -; size: many; V: TRBV27; J: TRBJ2-2; CDR3: CASSLSASLPNTGELFF; DNA: TGTGCCAGCAGTTTATCTGCTAGCCTACCGAACACCGGGGAGCTGTTTTTT
D: -; size: -; V: TRBV7-9; J: TRBJ2-7; CDR3: CASSLPRQADGQYF; DNA: TGTGCCAGCAGCTTACCGAGACAGGCCGACGGGCAGTACTTC
D: -; size: -; V: TRBV5-5; J: TRBJ2-1; CDR3: CASIPPLQGNLNEQFF; DNA: TGTGCCAGCATCCCCCCTCTCCAGGGGAACCTCAATGAGCAGTTCTTC
D: -; size: many; V: TRBV2; J: TRBJ2-2; CDR3: CASNPWELEMNTGELFF; DNA: TGTGCCAGCAACCCCTGGGAACTAGAGATGAACACCGGGGAGCTGTTTTTT
D: -; size: many; V: TRBV6-1; J: TRBJ1-5; CDR3: CASRQGFASNQPQHF; DNA: TGTGCCAGCAGACAGGGATTTGCTAGCAATCAGCCCCAGCATTTT
D: -; size: few; V: TRBV20-1; J: TRBJ1-3; CDR3: CSARDMGPGNTIYF; DNA: TGCAGTGCTAGAGATATGGGGCCGGGAAACACCATATATTTT
D: -; size: many; V: TRBV10-3; J: TRBJ1-6; CDR3: CAIREQSSYNSPLHF; DNA: TGTGCCATCAGAGAACAGAGCTCCTATAATTCACCCCTCCACTTT
D: TRBD2; size: -; V: TRBV7-9; J: TRBJ2-2; CDR3: CASSLRGDTGELFF; DNA: TGTGCCAGCAGCTTACGGGGGGACACCGGGGAGCTGTTTTTT
D: -; size: few; V: TRBV9; J: TRBJ1-1; CDR3: CASSVGGGKNTEAFF; DNA: TGTGCCAGCAGCGTAGGTGGGGGAAAGAACACTGAAGCTTTCTTT
D: TRBD2; size: -; V: TRBV13; J: TRBJ2-7; CDR3: CASSLGLVSYEQYF; DNA: TGTGCCAGCAGCCTCGGACTAGTATCCTACGAGCAGTACTTC
D: -; size: few; V: TRBV7-9; J: TRBJ1-1; CDR3: CASSLGGWIPEAFF; DNA: TGTGCCAGCAGCTTAGGGGGGTGGATACCTGAAGCTTTCTTT
D: -; size: few; V: TRBV7-8; J: TRBJ1-5; CDR3: CASSPIEGSNQPQHF; DNA: TGTGCCAGCAGCCCAATAGAAGGGTCAAATCAGCCCCAGCATTTT
D: TRBD1; size: many; V: TRBV28; J: TRBJ2-5; CDR3: CASNPGGRGIQETQYF; DNA: TGTGCCAGCAATCCAGGGGGTCGGGGAATCCAAGAGACCCAGTACTTC
D: -; size: few; V: TRBV6-2/TRBV6-3; J: TRBJ2-7; CDR3: CASSAGADIYEQYF; DNA: TGTGCCAGCAGCGCGGGGGCCGATATCTACGAGCAGTACTTC
D: TRBD1; size: -; V: TRBV3-1; J: TRBJ1-6; CDR3: CASSQGGNRGGSPLHF; DNA: TGTGCCAGCAGCCAAGGTGGGAACAGGGGAGGCTCACCCCTCCACTTT
D: -; size: -; V: TRBV11-2; J: TRBJ1-3; CDR3: CASSLDLHKDTIYF; DNA: TGTGCCAGCAGCTTAGATCTACACAAGGACACCATATATTTT